This TCR beta chain was sequenced for a study of blood T cell repertoires in COVID-19. Original data processing: Amplification from reference gene primers served as the basis for estimated nucleated cell counts. The repertoire was sequenced with immunoSEQ multiplex PCR; TCRdb's copy has only in-frame clones and lacks some. V and J calls and clone size are as listed in that table; D and trimming were resolved from the DNA. This sample yields under 450,000 clones, of which about four fifths are seen a single time; 1.1% belongs to the top ten. The sequence derives from a human donor with acute or convalescent COVID-19. The donor label of this sample is uncertain. Specimen: peripheral blood.

The DNA for the CDR3 is TGTGCTAGTGGTTTGGGGGACAGGGGCGGGAGGTTGGACAAGCAGTACTTC. Encoded protein: CASGLGDRGGRLDKQYF. This chain uses TRBV12-5 with TRBJ2-7; 10 nucleotides agree with TRBD1. The V gene's germline CDR1 is LGHNT and CDR2 FRNRAP. V trimming: 1 base; J trimming: 8 bases; junction bases outside the gene matches: 14. The CDR3 spans 17 residues.